This T cell receptor (beta chain) was sequenced in a study of cytomegalovirus exposure and HLA in healthy donors. Overall study results and limits: TCR beta sequences reportedly predicted most subjects' HLA-A and HLA-B alleles accurately.

On this clone itself: Its target is not known.

Use of 60 Vbeta and 13 Jbeta primers characterized the PCR. In the original workflow: In a later analysis, the count reached some 73 million unique TCR beta chains, with 8.5 million to 14 million shared. The repertoire was sequenced with immunoSEQ multiplex PCR; TCRdb's copy has only in-frame clones and lacks some. Clonal size and the V and J genes are those of that table, whereas D and trimming came from the DNA. The profile shows 65,000 to 90,000 clones, roughly 85% of them singletons. CDR3 length equals 15 residues. Trimming left V 1 base short and J 5 bases short, with 11 bases between. Germline CDR1 SEHNR, CDR2 FQNEAQ (reference sequence).

The sample was PBMCs. The rearrangement joins TRBV7-9 to TRBJ2-2, with a weak D call TRBD1 (5 bases). This receptor was obtained from a man aged 30 to 39 in good health and CMV-seronegative. The CDR3 DNA sequence: TGTGCCAGCAGCTTAGTAGGGGTAGAAACCGGGGAGCTGTTTTTT. Translation gives CASSLVGVETGELFF.